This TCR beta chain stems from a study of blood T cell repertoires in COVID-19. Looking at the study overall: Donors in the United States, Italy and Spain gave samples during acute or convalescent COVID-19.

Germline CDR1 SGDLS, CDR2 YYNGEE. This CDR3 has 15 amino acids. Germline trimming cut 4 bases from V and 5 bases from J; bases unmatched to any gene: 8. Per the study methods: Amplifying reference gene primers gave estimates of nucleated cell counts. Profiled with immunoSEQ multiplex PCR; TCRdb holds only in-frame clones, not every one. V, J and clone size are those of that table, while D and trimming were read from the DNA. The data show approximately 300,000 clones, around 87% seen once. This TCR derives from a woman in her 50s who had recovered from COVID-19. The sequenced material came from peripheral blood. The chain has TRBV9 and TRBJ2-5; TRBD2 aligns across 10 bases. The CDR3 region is CASSKIGTSEETQYF. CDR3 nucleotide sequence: TGTGCCAGCAGCAAAATAGGGACTAGCGAGGAGACCCAGTACTTC.